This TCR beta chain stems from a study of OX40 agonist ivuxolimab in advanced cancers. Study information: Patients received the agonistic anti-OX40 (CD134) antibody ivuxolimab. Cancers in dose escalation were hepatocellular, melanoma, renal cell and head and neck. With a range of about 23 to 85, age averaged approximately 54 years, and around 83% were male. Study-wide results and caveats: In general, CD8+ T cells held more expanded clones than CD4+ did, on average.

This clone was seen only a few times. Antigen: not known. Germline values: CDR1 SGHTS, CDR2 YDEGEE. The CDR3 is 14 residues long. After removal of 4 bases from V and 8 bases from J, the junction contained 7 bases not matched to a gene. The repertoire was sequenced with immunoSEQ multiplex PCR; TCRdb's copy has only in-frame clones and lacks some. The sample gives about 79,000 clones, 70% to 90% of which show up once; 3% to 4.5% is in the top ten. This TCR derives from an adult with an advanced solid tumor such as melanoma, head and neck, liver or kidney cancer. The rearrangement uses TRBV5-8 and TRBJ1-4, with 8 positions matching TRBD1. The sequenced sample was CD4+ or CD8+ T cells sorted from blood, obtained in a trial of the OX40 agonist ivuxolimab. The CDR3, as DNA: TGTGCCAGCAGCCTAGGGACAGGAGGGGAAAAACTGTTTTTT. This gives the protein CASSLGTGGEKLFF.